This TCR beta chain was observed in a study of T cell responses to AZD1222 COVID-19 vaccine. CDR1 and CDR2 from the germline V gene are MNHEY and SVGEGT. Trimming pared 5 bases from V and 3 bases from J, leaving 11 bases between. CDR3 length equals 14 residues. The assay was immunoSEQ multiplex PCR, and TCRdb's table has in-frame clones only and misses some. The profile shows more than 85,000 clones, roughly 84% of them singletons. The sample was peripheral blood, taken on day 0 of AZD1222 vaccination. The rearrangement joins TRBV6-2 or TRBV6-3 to TRBJ1-5, with D hard to call. The sequence derives from an adult in good health. The CDR3: CASSPSTFNQPQHF. CDR3 nucleotide sequence: TGTGCCAGCAGTCCATCGACGTTCAATCAGCCCCAGCATTTT.